This T cell receptor beta chain is drawn from a study of cytomegalovirus exposure and HLA in healthy donors. General study findings and limits: As was reported, the classifier diagnosed cytomegalovirus status with high specificity and sensitivity.

The study ran its PCR with 60 Vbeta and 13 Jbeta primers. TCRdb's copy holds only in-frame clones and misses some; the assay was immunoSEQ multiplex PCR. This sample has about 190,000 clones, with about three quarters found just once. Note on this clone: Its specificity is unknown. Sequence at one end of the junction differs from germline and may be a read error.

Germline CDR1 and CDR2: SEHNR and FQNEAQ (reference sequence). The CDR3 has 18 amino acids. The sequenced material came from PBMCs. This sequence originates from a middle-aged woman in good health and CMV-seronegative. The V gene is TRBV7-9, the J gene TRBJ2-5; 11 nucleotides agree with TRBD2. Written as DNA, the CDR3 is TGTTCCAGCAGCTTAAGACTAGCGGGAAGAACGTACCAAGAGACCCAGTACTTC. Translated: CSSSLRLAGRTYQETQYF.